The 30 T cell receptor beta chains listed next were all sequenced from one sample in a study of OX40 agonist ivuxolimab in advanced cancers. Method: immunoSEQ multiplex PCR; TCRdb's copy keeps in-frame clones and lacks some. The data show some 80,000 clones, approximately 95% seen once. This specimen was CD4+ or CD8+ T cells sorted from blood, taken in a trial of the OX40 agonist ivuxolimab. The receptors derive from an adult with an advanced solid tumor such as melanoma, head and neck, liver or kidney cancer.

V is TRBV5-6 and J is TRBJ2-5; TRBD2 matches at 9 bases. V shed 0 bases, J shed 2 bases, and the junction held 5 bases outside the gene matches. The germline gives CDR1 SGHDT, CDR2 YYEEEE. The CDR3 covers 16 residues. CDR3 DNA: TGTGCCAGCAGCTTGGATGGTAGCGGGGGACAAGAGACCCAGTACTTC. Its protein product is CASSLDGSGGQETQYF.

The chain couples TRBV9 to TRBJ2-3; 10 nucleotides align to TRBD2. The CDR3 totals 16 residues. CDR1 is SGDLS and CDR2 is YYNGEE in the germline V gene. The V segment lost 3 bases and the J segment 3 bases; nucleotides outside the gene matches: 7. The chain's CDR3 is CASSDSPGLATDTQYF. The CDR3 nucleotides are TGTGCCAGCAGCGACAGCCCGGGACTAGCGACAGATACGCAGTATTTT.

This clone was observed once. V and J are TRBV4-3 and TRBJ1-5, with 8 bases matching TRBD1. The germline CDR1 and CDR2 sequences are LGHNA and YSLEER. J lost 0 bases, V lost 4 bases, and 5 bases had no gene match. The CDR3 consists of 16 residues. The CDR3: CASSPGTGDSNQPQHF. Here the CDR3 DNA reads TGCGCCAGCAGCCCGGGGACAGGCGATAGCAATCAGCCCCAGCATTTT.

The genes are TRBV5-5 and TRBJ2-5, with D possibly matching TRBD2 (5 bases). The CDR3 extends over 12 amino acids. Per germline, CDR1 SGHKS and CDR2 YYEKEE (reference sequence). V was clipped by 2 bases and J by 5 bases, with 7 bases between them. The CDR3 nucleotides read TGTGCCAGCAGCTTTCGCGGGGAGACCCAGTACTTC. Protein product: CASSFRGETQYF.

The CDR3 reads CASSREGTWTEAFF. Here the CDR3 DNA reads TGTGCCAGCAGTCGAGAAGGTACGTGGACCGAAGCTTTCTTT. The genes are TRBV5-8 and TRBJ1-1; no clear D gene. The V end was cut by 5 bases, the J end by 8 bases, with 19 bases between. Germline V CDR1 and CDR2: SGHTS, YDEGEE. There are 14 residues in the CDR3.

This chain connects TRBV7-9 to TRBJ2-7; TRBD2 agrees at 8 bases. Germline V gene data show CDR1 as SEHNR and CDR2 as FQNEAQ (reference sequence). Losses at the gene ends were 3 bases for V and 1 base for J; bases not matched to a gene: 8. The CDR3 runs 16 residues. The CDR3: CASSFFTSGGSYEQYF. The CDR3, as DNA: TGTGCCAGCAGCTTCTTTACATCGGGGGGGTCCTACGAGCAGTACTTC.

The rearrangement links TRBV6-1 to TRBJ1-4, with unresolved D. Germline CDR1 MNHNS, CDR2 SASEGT. The CDR3 has 18 amino acids. Trimming took off 0 bases at V and 2 bases at J, with 16 bases between the two ends. CDR3 sequence reads: CASSEAWTVGRTNEKLFF. The CDR3 DNA follows: TGTGCCAGCAGTGAAGCGTGGACCGTTGGGCGCACTAATGAAAAACTGTTTTTT.

The V gene is TRBV4-1, the J gene TRBJ2-7; the D gene is possibly TRBD1 (6 bases). Trimming cost V 1 base and J 0 bases, with 13 bases left between them. The CDR3 totals 16 residues. The germline gives CDR1 MGHRA, CDR2 YSYEKL. The CDR3 nucleotides are TGCGCCAGCAGCCAAGTAGGACAGAGAGCCTCCTACGAGCAGTACTTC. Translation: CASSQVGQRASYEQYF.

The V and J genes are TRBV27 and TRBJ2-1, with D perhaps matching TRBD1 (6 bases). Per the germline V gene, CDR1 is MNHEY and CDR2 is SMNVEV (reference sequence). The CDR3 consists of 17 residues. Trimming left V 5 bases short and J 3 bases short, with 20 bases between. The CDR3 spells CASSPKSGTQLYNEQFF. The CDR3 DNA follows: TGTGCCAGCAGTCCAAAATCCGGGACACAGCTCTACAATGAGCAGTTCTTC.

This clone was seen a few times. The identical CDR3 is also encoded by other nucleotide sequences in the sample. The chain couples TRBV13 to TRBJ1-2, with D maybe TRBD1 (5 bases). This CDR3 is 14 amino acids long. With 3 bases removed from V and 2 bases from J, the gap between germline ends came to 10 bases. Germline lookup yields CDR1 PRHDT and CDR2 FYEKMQ (reference sequence). The CDR3 nucleotides are TGTGCCAGCAGCTTGGGGACGGGGAACTATGGCTACACCTTC. Translation gives CASSLGTGNYGYTF.

The chain is built from TRBV5-1 and TRBJ2-1, with D perhaps being TRBD1 or TRBD2 (5 bases each). In germline, CDR1 is SGHRS, CDR2 YFSETQ. Trimming stripped 5 bases from V and 1 base from J, with 7 bases between. This CDR3 is built from 13 residues. The CDR3: CASRGESYNEQFF. The CDR3 coding sequence is TGCGCCAGCAGGGGGGAATCCTACAATGAGCAGTTCTTC.

The V and J genes are TRBV4-1 and TRBJ2-7; D perhaps matches TRBD1 (6 bases). Germline-derived CDR1 and CDR2 are MGHRA and YSYEKL. This CDR3 comprises 17 residues. V was shortened by 1 base and J by 6 bases, with 22 bases between the two germline ends. The DNA of the CDR3 is TGCGCCAGCAGCCAAGTCATCCCAGGGGAAGGTGCTTCCGAGCAGTACTTC. As protein: CASSQVIPGEGASEQYF.

The V and J genes are TRBV6-5 and TRBJ1-4; 9 bases are shared with TRBD1. V shed 5 bases and J 3 bases; nucleotides not matched to a gene: 4. In germline, CDR1 is MNHEY, CDR2 SVGAGI. This CDR3 has 15 residues. DNA of the CDR3: TGTGCCAGCAGTAAACAGGGGGCGGCTAATGAAAAACTGTTTTTT. Protein product: CASSKQGAANEKLFF.

This clone was found a few times. For the CDR3, the DNA is TGTGCCAGCAGTTCTTGGGGATGGGACAATCAGCCCCAGCATTTT. This sequence encodes CASSSWGWDNQPQHF. The V call is TRBV6-5, the J call TRBJ1-5; D gene ambiguous. Germline loops: CDR1 MNHEY, CDR2 SVGAGI. Trimming left V 4 bases short and J 3 bases short, with 13 bases between. This CDR3 region has 15 residues.

The chain joins TRBV9 to TRBJ2-2, with 8 positions matching TRBD1. The length of the CDR3 is 16 residues. Trimming took 3 bases from V and 7 from J; bases not matched to a gene: 11. Germline V CDR1 and CDR2: SGDLS, YYNGEE. CDR3 residues: CASSGPSGGEGGELFF. CDR3 in DNA: TGTGCCAGCAGCGGACCGTCAGGGGGCGAGGGCGGGGAGCTGTTTTTT.

The CDR3, as DNA: TGTGCCAGCAGTCGTGATGGGGGGGCGCGTCAGCCCCAGCATTTT. Its translation: CASSRDGGARQPQHF. The V and J genes are TRBV28 and TRBJ1-5, with a weak D call TRBD1 (6 bases). The CDR3 spans 15 residues. Germline lookup yields CDR1 MDHEN and CDR2 SYDVKM. V was clipped by 5 bases and J by 6 bases, with 17 bases between them.

This sequence joins TRBV27 and TRBJ2-1, with unresolved D. The CDR3 runs to 16 residues. V lost 6 bases and J 0 bases, leaving 15 bases between the germline ends. Germline V gene lookup returns CDR1 MNHEY and CDR2 SMNVEV (reference sequence). The CDR3 DNA sequence: TGTGCCAGCAGACCATCTCATTCGAGCTCCTACAATGAGCAGTTCTTC. It is translated as CASRPSHSSSYNEQFF.

This rearrangement joins TRBV6-5 to TRBJ2-1, with TRBD2 matching over 8 bases. With 6 bases clipped from V and 7 bases from J, the junction kept 2 bases outside the gene matches. This CDR3 comprises 12 residues. CDR1 is MNHEY, CDR2 SVGAGI, per germline. CDR3 nucleotides: TGTGCCAGCAGCCCGGGAGGGAATGAGCAGTTCTTC. This encodes CASSPGGNEQFF.

The chain joins TRBV28 to TRBJ2-7; no reliable D call. V lost 3 bases and J lost 5, with 2 bases in between. The V gene's germline CDR1 is MDHEN and CDR2 SYDVKM. The CDR3 is 10 amino acids. The CDR3 coding sequence is TGTGCCAGCAGTTTTAACGAGCAGTACTTC. It encodes CASSFNEQYF.

The V and J genes are TRBV19 and TRBJ2-7; D is tentatively TRBD1 or TRBD2 (5 bases each). This CDR3 contains 15 residues. Germline V gene sequence: CDR1 LNHDA, CDR2 SQIVND (reference sequence). Trimming removed 3 bases from V and 3 bases from J, with 15 bases in between. CDR3 sequence reads: CASSMFGGTFYEQYF. Here the CDR3 DNA reads TGTGCCAGTAGTATGTTCGGTGGGACCTTCTACGAGCAGTACTTC.

The genes are TRBV27 and TRBJ2-1; 12 bases map to TRBD2. The V and J ends lost 6 bases and 2 bases, in that order; junction bases with no gene match: 2. This CDR3 region has 15 residues. CDR1 and CDR2 (germline): MNHEY, SMNVEV (reference sequence). This CDR3 is CASSPSGGAYNEQFF. For the CDR3, the DNA is TGTGCCAGCAGCCCTAGCGGGGGGGCCTACAATGAGCAGTTCTTC.

This clone was counted a few times. The rearrangement links TRBV7-9 to TRBJ1-5, with D uncertain. Trimming removed 5 bases at V and 9 bases at J, with 8 bases between. Germline V gene sequence: CDR1 SEHNR, CDR2 FQNEAQ (reference sequence). The CDR3 sequence is 11 residues long. CDR3 in amino acids: CASSRNGPQHF. Here the CDR3 DNA reads TGTGCCAGCAGCCGGAATGGGCCCCAGCATTTT.

This rearrangement joins TRBV7-6 to TRBJ1-2; 7 positions match TRBD1. CDR3 length: 15 amino acids. V dropped 5 bases and J dropped 0; count of bases not matched to a gene: 6. Germline V gene data show CDR1 as SGHVS and CDR2 as FNYEAQ. The CDR3 coding sequence is TGTGCCAGCAGCCCCGGGACAGACGCTAACTATGGCTACACCTTC. This translates into CASSPGTDANYGYTF.

This chain connects TRBV27 to TRBJ2-1; D gene uncertain. Germline CDR1 reads MNHEY; CDR2 reads SMNVEV (reference sequence). V was trimmed by 2 bases and J by 8 bases, leaving 22 bases between them. The CDR3 totals 17 residues. The CDR3, as DNA: TGTGCCAGCAGTTTACCAGCATACCCCCGCGGTCCCGATGAGCAGTTCTTC. This codes for CASSLPAYPRGPDEQFF.

The chain employs TRBV6-5 and TRBJ1-1, with 9 bases fitting TRBD1. CDR1 is MNHEY and CDR2 is SVGAGI in the germline V gene. V shed 4 bases, J shed 4 bases, and the junction held 7 bases outside the gene matches. This CDR3 spans 15 amino acids. This chain's CDR3 is CASSLGQGGGTEAFF. CDR3 bases: TGTGCCAGCAGTTTGGGACAGGGAGGTGGCACTGAAGCTTTCTTT.

The chain recombines TRBV19 with TRBJ2-3, with D possibly TRBD2 on 6 matching bases. CDR1 is LNHDA and CDR2 is SQIVND in the germline V gene (reference sequence). CDR3 size: 14 residues. V was shortened by 8 bases and J by 1 base, with 13 bases between the two germline ends. CDR3: CASSRDSRTDTQYF. Here the CDR3 DNA reads TGTGCCAGTTCCCGGGACTCTCGCACAGATACGCAGTATTTT. The complete variable domain, with remaining parts taken from reference TRBV19 and TRBJ2-3, reads DGGITQSPKYLFRKEGQNVTLSCEQNLNHDAMYWYRQDPGQGLRLIYYSQIVNDFQKGDIAEGYSVSREKKESFPLTVTSAQKNPTAFYLCASSRDSRTDTQYFGPGTRLTVL.

The chain joins TRBV9 to TRBJ2-2, with D tentatively TRBD2 (5 bases). The CDR3 runs to 18 residues. Per the germline V gene, CDR1 is SGDLS and CDR2 is YYNGEE. Trimming shortened V by 1 base and J by 0 bases, and 16 bases separated the two germline ends. CDR3 sequence (DNA): TGTGCCAGCAGCGTATTTGGGAGATCCTCCTCGAACACCGGGGAGCTGTTTTTT. This encodes CASSVFGRSSSNTGELFF. The variable domain in full, with the rest retrieved from reference TRBV9 and TRBJ2-2, is DSGVTQTPKHLITATGQRVTLRCSPRSGDLSVYWYQQSLDQGLQFLIQYYNGEERAKGNILERFSAQQFPDLHSELNLSSLELGDSALYFCASSVFGRSSSNTGELFFGEGSRLTVL.

The chain employs TRBV27 and TRBJ1-6, with D uncertain. Germline V gives CDR1 MNHEY, CDR2 SMNVEV (reference sequence). CDR3 length: 17 residues. V shed 6 bases and J shed 4 bases, with 19 bases lying between them. The CDR3 DNA sequence: TGTGCCAGCAGCCTCGGTACGGGTGTCCGGTATAATTCACCCCTCCACTTT. This sequence encodes CASSLGTGVRYNSPLHF.

V is TRBV27 and J is TRBJ1-2, with 8 bases matching TRBD1. Trimming took 3 bases from V and 4 from J; bases not matched to a gene: 4. Germline values: CDR1 MNHEY, CDR2 SMNVEV (reference sequence). The CDR3 spans 14 residues. Written as DNA, the CDR3 is TGTGCCAGCAGTTTGACAGGGGTGGGCTATGGCTACACCTTC. This gives the protein CASSLTGVGYGYTF.

The gene calls are TRBV15 and TRBJ2-7; no reliable D call. The CDR3 is 12 residues long. The germline V and J ends were trimmed by 2 bases and 5 bases, with 7 bases remaining between them. Germline V gene lookup returns CDR1 LNHNV and CDR2 YYDKDF (reference sequence). CDR3 in DNA: TGTGCCACCAGCAGATCCTTAAACGAGCAGTACTTC. It encodes CATSRSLNEQYF.